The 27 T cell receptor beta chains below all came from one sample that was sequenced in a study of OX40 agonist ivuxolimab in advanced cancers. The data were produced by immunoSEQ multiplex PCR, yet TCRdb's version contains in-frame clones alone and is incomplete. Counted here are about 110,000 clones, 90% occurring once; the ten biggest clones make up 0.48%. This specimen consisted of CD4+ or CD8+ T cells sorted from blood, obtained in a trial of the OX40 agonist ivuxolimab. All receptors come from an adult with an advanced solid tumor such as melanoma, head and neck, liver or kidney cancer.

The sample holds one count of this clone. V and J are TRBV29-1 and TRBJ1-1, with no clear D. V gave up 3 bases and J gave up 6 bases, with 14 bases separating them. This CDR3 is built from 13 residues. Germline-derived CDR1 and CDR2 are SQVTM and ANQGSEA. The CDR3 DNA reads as TGCAGCGTTGATGCCTCGAAGACCGCTGAAGCTTTCTTT. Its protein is CSVDASKTAEAFF.

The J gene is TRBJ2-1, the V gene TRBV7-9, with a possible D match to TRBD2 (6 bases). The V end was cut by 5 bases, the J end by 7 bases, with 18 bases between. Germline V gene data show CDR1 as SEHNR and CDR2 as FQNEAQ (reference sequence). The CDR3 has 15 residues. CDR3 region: CASSQAGTLFNEQFF. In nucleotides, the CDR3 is TGTGCCAGCAGCCAAGCCGGGACTCTTTTTAATGAGCAGTTCTTC.

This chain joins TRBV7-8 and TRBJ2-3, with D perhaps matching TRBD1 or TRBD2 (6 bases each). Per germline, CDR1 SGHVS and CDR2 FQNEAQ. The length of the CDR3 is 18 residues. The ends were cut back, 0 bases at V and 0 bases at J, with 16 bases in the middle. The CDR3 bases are TGTGCCAGCAGCTTAGCGCGGTGGACGGGGGCGAGCACAGATACGCAGTATTTT. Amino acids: CASSLARWTGASTDTQYF.

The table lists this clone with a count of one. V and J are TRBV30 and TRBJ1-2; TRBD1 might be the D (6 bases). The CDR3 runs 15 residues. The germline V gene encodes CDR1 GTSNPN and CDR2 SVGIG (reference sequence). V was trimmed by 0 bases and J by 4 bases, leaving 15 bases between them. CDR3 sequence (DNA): TGTGCCTGGAGTGTTACCAGGGGCGAAGTCTATGGCTACACCTTC. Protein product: CAWSVTRGEVYGYTF.

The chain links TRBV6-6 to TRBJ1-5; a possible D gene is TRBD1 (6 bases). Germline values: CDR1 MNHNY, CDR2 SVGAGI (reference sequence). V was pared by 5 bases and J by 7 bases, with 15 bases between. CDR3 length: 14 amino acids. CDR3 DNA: TGTGCCAGCAGTCAGGGGTATCGCGAGCAGCCCCAGCATTTT. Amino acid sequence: CASSQGYREQPQHF.

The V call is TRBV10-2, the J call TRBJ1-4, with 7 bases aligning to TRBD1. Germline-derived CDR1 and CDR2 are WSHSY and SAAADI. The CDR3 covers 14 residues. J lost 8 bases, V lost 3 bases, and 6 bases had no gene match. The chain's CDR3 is CASSDQTGLEKLFF. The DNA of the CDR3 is TGCGCCAGCAGTGACCAGACAGGGCTCGAAAAACTGTTTTTT.

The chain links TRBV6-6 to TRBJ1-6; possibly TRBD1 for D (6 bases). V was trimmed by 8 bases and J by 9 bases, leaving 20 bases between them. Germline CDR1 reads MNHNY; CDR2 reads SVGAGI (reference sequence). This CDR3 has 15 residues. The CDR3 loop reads CASLSGPQGGSPLHF. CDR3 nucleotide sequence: TGTGCCAGCCTTTCCGGGCCTCAAGGGGGTTCACCCCTCCACTTT.

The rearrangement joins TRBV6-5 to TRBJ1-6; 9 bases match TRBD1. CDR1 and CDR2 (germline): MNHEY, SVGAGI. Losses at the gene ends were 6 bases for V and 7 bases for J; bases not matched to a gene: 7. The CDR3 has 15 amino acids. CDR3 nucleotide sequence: TGTGCCAGCAGCTGGGGGACAGGGAAAAATTCACCCCTCCACTTT. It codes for CASSWGTGKNSPLHF.

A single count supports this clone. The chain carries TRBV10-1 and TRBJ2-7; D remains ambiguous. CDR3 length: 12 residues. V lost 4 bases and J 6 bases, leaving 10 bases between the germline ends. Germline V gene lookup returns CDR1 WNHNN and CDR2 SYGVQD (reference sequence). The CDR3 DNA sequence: TGCGCCAGCAGTGTGAACTCCCGCGAGCAGTACTTC. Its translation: CASSVNSREQYF.

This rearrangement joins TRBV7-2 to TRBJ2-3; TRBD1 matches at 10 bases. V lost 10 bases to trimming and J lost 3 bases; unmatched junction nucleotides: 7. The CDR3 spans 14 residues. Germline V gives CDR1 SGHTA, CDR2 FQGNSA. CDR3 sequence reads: CATIRDRGTDTQYF. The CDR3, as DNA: TGTGCCACCATCCGGGACAGGGGAACAGATACGCAGTATTTT.

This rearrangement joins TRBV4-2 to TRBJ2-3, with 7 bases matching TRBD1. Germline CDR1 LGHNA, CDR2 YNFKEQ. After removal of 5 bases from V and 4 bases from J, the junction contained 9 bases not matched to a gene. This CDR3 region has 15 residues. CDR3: CASSLGGQASDTQYF. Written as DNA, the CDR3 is TGTGCCAGCAGCTTGGGCGGACAGGCTTCAGATACGCAGTATTTT.

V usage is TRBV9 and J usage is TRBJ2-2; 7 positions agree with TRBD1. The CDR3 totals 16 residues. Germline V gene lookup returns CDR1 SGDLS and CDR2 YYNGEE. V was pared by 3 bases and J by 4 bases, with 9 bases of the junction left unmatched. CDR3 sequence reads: CASSAGWGQTTGELFF. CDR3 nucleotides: TGTGCCAGCAGCGCGGGTTGGGGACAGACCACCGGGGAGCTGTTTTTT.

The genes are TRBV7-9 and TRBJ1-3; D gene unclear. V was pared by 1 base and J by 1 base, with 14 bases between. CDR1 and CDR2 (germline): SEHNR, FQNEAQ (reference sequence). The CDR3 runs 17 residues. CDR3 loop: CASSLEQYPYSGNTIYF. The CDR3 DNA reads TGTGCCAGCAGCTTAGAACAGTACCCTTATTCTGGAAACACCATATATTTT. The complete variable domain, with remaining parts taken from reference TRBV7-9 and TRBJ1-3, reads DTGVSQNPRHKITKRGQNVTFRCDPISEHNRLYWYRQTLGQGPEFLTYFQNEAQLEKSRLLSDRFSAERPKGSFSTLEIQRTEQGDSAMYLCASSLEQYPYSGNTIYFGEGSWLTVV.

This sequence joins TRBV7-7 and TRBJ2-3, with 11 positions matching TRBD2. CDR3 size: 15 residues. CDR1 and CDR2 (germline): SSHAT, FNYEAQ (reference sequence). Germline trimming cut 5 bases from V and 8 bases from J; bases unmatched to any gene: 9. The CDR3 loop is CASSTTTSGVGTQYF. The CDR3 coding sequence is TGTGCCAGCAGCACAACGACTAGCGGGGTGGGTACGCAGTATTTT.

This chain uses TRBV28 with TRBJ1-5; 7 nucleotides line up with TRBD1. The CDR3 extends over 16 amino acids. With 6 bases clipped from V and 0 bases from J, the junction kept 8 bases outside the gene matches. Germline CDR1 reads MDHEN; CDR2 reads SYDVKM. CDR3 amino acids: CASSFTGVYSNQPQHF. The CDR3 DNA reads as TGTGCCAGCAGCTTTACAGGGGTCTATAGCAATCAGCCCCAGCATTTT.

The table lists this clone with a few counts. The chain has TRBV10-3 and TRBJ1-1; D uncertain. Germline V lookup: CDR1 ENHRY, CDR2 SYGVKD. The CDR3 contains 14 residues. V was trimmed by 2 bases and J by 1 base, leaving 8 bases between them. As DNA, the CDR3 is TGTGCCATCAGTGAGGAACTTAGGAACACTGAAGCTTTCTTT. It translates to CAISEELRNTEAFF.

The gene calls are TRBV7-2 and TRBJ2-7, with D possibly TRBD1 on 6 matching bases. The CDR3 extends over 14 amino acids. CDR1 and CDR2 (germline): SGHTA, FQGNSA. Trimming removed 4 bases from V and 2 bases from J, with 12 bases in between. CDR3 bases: TGTGCCAGCAGCTCGGGGACACTGACCTACGAGCAGTACTTC. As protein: CASSSGTLTYEQYF.

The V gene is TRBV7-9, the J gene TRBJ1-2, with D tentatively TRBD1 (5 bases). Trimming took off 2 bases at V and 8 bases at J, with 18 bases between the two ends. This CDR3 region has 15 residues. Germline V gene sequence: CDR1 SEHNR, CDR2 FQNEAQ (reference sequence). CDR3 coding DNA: TGTGCCAGCAGCTTAAACGGCGTGGCAGGGCGAGGCTACACCTTC. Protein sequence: CASSLNGVAGRGYTF.

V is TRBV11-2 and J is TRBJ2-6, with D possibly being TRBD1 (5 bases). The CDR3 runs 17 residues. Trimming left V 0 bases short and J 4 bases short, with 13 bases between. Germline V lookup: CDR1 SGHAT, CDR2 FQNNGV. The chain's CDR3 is CASSLDRGKQGANVLTF. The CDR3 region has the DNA TGTGCCAGCAGCTTAGATAGGGGAAAGCAGGGGGCCAACGTCCTGACTTTC.

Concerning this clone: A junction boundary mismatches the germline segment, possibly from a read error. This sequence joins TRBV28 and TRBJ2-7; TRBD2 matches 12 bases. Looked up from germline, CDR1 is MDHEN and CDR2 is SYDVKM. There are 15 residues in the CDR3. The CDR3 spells CASSSSWKLAGGTDF. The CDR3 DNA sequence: TGTGCCAGCAGTTCCTCTTGGAAACTAGCGGGGGGAACAGACTTC.

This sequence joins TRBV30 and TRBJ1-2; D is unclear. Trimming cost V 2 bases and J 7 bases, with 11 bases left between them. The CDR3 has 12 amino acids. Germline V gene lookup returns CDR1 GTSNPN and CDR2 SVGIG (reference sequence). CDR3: CAWSTEVGGYTF. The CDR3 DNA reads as TGTGCCTGGAGTACAGAAGTAGGTGGCTACACCTTC.

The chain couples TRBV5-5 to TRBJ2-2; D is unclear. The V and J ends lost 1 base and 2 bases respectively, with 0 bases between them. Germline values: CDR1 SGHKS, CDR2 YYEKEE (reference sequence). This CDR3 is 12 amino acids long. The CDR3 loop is CASSLNTGELFF. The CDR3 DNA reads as TGTGCCAGCAGCTTGAACACCGGGGAGCTGTTTTTT.

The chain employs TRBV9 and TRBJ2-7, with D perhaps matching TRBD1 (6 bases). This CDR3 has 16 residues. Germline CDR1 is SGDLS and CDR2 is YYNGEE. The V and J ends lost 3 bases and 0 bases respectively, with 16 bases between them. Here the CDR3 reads CASSESLGHNSYEQYF. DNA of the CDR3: TGTGCCAGCAGCGAGAGCCTGGGACACAACTCCTACGAGCAGTACTTC.

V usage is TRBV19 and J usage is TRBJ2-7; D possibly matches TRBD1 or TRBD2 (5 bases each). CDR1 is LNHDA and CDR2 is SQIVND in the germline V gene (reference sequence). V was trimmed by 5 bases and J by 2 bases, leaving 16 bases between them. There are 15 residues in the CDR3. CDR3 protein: CASSSPGDLTYEQYF. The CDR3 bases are TGTGCCAGTAGTTCCCCCGGGGACCTTACCTACGAGCAGTACTTC.

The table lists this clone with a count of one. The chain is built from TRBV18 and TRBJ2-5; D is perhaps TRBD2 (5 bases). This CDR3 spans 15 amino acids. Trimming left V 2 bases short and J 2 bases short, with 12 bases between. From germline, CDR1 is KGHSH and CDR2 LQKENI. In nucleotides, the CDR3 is TGTGCCAGCTCACCAAACAGAGGCGGGCAAGAGACCCAGTACTTC. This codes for CASSPNRGGQETQYF.

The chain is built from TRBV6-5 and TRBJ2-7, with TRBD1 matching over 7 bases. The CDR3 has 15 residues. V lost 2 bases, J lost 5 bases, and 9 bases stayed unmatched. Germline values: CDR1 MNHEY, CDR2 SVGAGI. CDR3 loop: CASSYGVTGRNEQYF. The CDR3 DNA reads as TGTGCCAGCAGTTACGGTGTGACAGGGAGAAACGAGCAGTACTTC.

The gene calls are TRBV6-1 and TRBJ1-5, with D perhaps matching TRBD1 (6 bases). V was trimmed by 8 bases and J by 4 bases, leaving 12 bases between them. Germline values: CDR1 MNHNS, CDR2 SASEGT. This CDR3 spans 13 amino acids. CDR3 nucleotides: TGTGCCAGCGCACCGCAGGGGAATCAGCCCCAGCATTTT. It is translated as CASAPQGNQPQHF.